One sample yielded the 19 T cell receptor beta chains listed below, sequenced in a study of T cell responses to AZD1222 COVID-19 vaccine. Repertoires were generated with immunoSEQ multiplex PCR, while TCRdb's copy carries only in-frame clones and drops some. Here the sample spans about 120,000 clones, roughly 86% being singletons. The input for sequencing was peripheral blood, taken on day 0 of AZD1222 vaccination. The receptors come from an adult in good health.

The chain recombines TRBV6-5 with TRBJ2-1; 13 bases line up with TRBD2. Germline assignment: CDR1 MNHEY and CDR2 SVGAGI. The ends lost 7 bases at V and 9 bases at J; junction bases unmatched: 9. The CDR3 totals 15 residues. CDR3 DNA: TGTGCCAGCAACGCCGGGACTAGCGGGGCTCCTGAGCAGTTCTTC. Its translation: CASNAGTSGAPEQFF.

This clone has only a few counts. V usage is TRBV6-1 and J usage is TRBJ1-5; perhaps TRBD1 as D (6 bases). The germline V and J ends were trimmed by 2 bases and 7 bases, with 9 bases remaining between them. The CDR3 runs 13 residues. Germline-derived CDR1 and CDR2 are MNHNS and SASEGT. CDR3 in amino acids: CASSEWGHQPQHF. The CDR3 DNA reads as TGTGCCAGCAGTGAATGGGGGCACCAGCCCCAGCATTTT.

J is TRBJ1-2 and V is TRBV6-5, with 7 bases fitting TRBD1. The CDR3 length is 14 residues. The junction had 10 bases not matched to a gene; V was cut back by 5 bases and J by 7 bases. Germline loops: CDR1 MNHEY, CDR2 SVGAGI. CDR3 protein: CASSTWGDSAGYTF. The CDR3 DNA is TGTGCCAGCAGTACTTGGGGGGACAGTGCTGGCTACACCTTC.

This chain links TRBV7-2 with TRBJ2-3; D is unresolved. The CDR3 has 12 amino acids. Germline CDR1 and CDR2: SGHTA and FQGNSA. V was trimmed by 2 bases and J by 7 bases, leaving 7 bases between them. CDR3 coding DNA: TGTGCCAGCAGCTTACTCAGGCATACGCAGTATTTT. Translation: CASSLLRHTQYF.

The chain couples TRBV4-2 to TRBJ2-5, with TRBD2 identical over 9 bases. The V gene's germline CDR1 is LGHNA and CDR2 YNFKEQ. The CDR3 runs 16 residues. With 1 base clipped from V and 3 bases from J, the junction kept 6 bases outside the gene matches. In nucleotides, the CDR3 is TGTGCCAGCAGCCAAGGTGGTAGCGGGGGTGAAGAGACCCAGTACTTC. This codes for CASSQGGSGGEETQYF.

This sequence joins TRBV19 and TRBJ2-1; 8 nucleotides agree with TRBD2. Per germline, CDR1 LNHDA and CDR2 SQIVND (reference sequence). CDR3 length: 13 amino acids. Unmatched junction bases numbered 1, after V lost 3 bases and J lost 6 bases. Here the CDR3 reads CASSMGLVNEQFF. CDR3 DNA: TGTGCCAGTAGTATGGGACTAGTCAATGAGCAGTTCTTC.

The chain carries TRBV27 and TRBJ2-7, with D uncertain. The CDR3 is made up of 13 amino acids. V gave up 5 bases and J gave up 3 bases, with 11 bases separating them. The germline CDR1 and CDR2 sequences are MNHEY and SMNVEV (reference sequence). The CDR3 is CASSPRQLYEQYF. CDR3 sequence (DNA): TGTGCCAGCAGTCCCAGACAACTCTACGAGCAGTACTTC.

The CDR3 region is CASSLRTGSRTAGANVLTF. The CDR3 DNA is TGTGCCAGCTCCTTACGGACGGGATCCCGAACAGCCGGGGCCAACGTCCTGACTTTC. This chain uses TRBV18 with TRBJ2-6; the D gene is possibly TRBD2 (5 bases). Looked up from germline, CDR1 is KGHSH and CDR2 is LQKENI. V was shortened by 6 bases and J by 4 bases, with 25 bases between the two germline ends. The CDR3 runs 19 residues.

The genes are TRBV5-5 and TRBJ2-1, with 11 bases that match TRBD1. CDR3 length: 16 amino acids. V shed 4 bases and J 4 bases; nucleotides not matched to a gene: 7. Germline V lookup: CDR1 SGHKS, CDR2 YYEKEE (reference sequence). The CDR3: CASSPGQGDWYNEQFF. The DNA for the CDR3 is TGTGCCAGCAGCCCGGGACAGGGGGATTGGTACAATGAGCAGTTCTTC.

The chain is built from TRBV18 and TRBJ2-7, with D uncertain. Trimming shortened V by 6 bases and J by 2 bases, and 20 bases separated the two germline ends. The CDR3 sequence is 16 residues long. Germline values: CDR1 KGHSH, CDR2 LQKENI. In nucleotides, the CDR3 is TGTGCCAGCTCCCTCTTTGGCCCGGATCTAACCTACGAGCAGTACTTC. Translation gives CASSLFGPDLTYEQYF.

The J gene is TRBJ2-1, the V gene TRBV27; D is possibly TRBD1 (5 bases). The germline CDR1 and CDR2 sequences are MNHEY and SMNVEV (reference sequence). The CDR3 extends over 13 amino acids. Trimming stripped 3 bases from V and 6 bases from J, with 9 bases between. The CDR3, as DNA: TGTGCCAGCAGTTTGCAGGGTGGCAATGAGCAGTTCTTC. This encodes CASSLQGGNEQFF.

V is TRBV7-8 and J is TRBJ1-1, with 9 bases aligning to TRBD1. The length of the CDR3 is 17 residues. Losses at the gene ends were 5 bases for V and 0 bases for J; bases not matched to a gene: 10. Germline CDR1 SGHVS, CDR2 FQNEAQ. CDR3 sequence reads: CASSTPGQGLLNTEAFF. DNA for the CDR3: TGTGCCAGCAGCACCCCGGGACAGGGACTTTTGAACACTGAAGCTTTCTTT. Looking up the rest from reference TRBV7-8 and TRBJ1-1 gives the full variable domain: GAGVSQSPRYKVAKRGQDVALRCDPISGHVSLFWYQQALGQGPEFLTYFQNEAQLDKSGLPSDRFFAERPEGSVSTLKIQRTQQEDSAVYLCASSTPGQGLLNTEAFFGQGTRLTVV.

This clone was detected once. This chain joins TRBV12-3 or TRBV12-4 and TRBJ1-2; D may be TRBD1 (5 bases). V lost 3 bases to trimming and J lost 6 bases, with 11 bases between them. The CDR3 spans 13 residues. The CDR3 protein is CASSFQGGNGYTF. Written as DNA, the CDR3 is TGTGCCAGCAGTTTCCAGGGTGGTAATGGCTACACCTTC.

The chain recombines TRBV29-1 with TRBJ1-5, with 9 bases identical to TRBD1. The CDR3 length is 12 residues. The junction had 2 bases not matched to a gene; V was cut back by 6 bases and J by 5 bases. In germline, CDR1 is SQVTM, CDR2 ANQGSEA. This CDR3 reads CSVRTGDQPQHF. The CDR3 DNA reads TGCAGCGTAAGGACAGGGGATCAGCCCCAGCATTTT.

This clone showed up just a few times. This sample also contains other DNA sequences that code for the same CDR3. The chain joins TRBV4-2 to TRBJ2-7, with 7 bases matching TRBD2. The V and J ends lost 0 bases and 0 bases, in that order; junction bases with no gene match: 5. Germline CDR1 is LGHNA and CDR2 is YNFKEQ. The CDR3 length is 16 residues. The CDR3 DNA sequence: TGTGCCAGCAGCCAAGATCTGGCTAGCGGCTCCTACGAGCAGTACTTC. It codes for CASSQDLASGSYEQYF.

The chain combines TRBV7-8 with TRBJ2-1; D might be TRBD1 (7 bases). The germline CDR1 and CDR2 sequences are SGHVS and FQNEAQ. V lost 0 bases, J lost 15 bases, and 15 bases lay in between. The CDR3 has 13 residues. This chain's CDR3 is CASSLAQGDLRFF. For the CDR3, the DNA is TGTGCCAGCAGCTTAGCGCAGGGGGACTTAAGGTTCTTC.

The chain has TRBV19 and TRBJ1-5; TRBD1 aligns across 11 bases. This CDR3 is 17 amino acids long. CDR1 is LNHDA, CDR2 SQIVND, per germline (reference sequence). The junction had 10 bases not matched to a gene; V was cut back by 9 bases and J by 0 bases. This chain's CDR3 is CASTPRDRGNSNQPQHF. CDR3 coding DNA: TGTGCCAGCACCCCCCGGGACAGGGGGAATAGCAATCAGCCCCAGCATTTT.

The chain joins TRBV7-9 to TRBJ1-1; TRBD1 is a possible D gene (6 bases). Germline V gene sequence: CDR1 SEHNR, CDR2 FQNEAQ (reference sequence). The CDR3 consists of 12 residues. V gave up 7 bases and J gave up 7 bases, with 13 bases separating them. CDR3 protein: CASTLLGGEAFF. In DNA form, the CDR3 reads TGTGCCAGCACCCTGCTAGGGGGTGAAGCTTTCTTT.

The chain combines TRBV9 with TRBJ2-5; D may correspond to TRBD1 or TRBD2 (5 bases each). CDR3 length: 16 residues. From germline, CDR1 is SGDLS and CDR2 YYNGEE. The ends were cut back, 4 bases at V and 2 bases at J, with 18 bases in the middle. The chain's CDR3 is CASSPEGQPFQETQYF. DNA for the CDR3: TGTGCCAGCAGCCCAGAGGGGCAGCCCTTTCAAGAGACCCAGTACTTC.